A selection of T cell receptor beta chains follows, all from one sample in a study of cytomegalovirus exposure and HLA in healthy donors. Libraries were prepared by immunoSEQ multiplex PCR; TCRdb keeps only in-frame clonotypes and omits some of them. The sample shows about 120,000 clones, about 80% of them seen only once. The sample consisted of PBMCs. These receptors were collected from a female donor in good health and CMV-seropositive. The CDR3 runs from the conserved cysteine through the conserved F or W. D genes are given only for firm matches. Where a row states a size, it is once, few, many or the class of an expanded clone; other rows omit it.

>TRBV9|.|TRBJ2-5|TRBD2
TGTGCCAGCAGCGTAGGTAACGGGGGGGCCGGAGAGACCCAGTACTTC
CASSVGNGGAGETQYF
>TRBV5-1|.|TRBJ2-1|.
TGCGCCAGCAGCCCAAGACAGGATGCGGGCAATGAGCAGTTCTTC
CASSPRQDAGNEQFF
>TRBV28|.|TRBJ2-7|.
TGTGCCAGCACCGACAGGTACTACGAGCAGTACTTC
CASTDRYYEQYF
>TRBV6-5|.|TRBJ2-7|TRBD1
TGTGCCAGCAGTTACTCTCAATCCAGGGGGCGTTACGAGCAGTACTTC
CASSYSQSRGRYEQYF
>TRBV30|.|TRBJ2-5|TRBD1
TGTGCCTGGTCCACAGGGGCGGAGACCCAGTACTTC
CAWSTGAETQYF
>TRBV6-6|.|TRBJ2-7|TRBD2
TGTGCCAGCAGTTACGGGGGGACTACCCCCTACGAGCAGTACTTC
CASSYGGTTPYEQYF
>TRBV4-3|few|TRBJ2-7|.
TGCGCCAGCAGCCAAGATTATAGCTCGGTGGGTGAGCAGTACTTC
CASSQDYSSVGEQYF
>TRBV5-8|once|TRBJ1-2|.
TGTGCCAGCAGCAATACAGGCGCACTCAACTATGGCTACACCTTC
CASSNTGALNYGYTF
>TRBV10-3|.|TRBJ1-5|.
TGTGCCATCAGTGAGTCGCAGAATCAGCCCCAGCATTTT
CAISESQNQPQHF
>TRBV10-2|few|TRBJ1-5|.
TGCGCCAGCAGTGAGCAGGGTGGTTCATTACAGCCCCAGCATTTT
CASSEQGGSLQPQHF
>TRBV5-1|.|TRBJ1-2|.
TGCGCCAGCAGCTTGCAGGGAGGGACTAACTATGGCTACACCTTC
CASSLQGGTNYGYTF
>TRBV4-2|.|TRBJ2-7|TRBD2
TGTGCCAGCAGCCAAGGGGGCGGGGGTAGGCACGAGCAGTACTTC
CASSQGGGGRHEQYF
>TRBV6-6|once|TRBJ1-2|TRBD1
TGTGCCAGCAGGGATGGGACAGGGGGCGACGGAGTTGGCTACACCTTC
CASRDGTGGDGVGYTF
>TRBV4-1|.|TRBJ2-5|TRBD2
TGCGCCAGCAGCCAACGGGTAAGCGGGAGAGAGACCCAGTACTTC
CASSQRVSGRETQYF
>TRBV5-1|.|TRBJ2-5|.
TGCGCCAGCAGCTTGGGGGGGCCGCGGGAGACCCAGTACTTC
CASSLGGPRETQYF
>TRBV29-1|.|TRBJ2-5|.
TGCAGCGGAAGACCGACTAGTCGGAAGACCCAGTACTTC
CSGRPTSRKTQYF
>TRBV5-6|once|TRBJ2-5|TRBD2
TGTGCCAGCAGCTTGGTTCCTAGCGGGGGGGCCCGGGAGACCCAGTACTTC
CASSLVPSGGARETQYF
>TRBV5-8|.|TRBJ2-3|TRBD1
TGTGCCAGCAGTGATGCCGGGACAGGGGGCACAGATACGCAGTATTTT
CASSDAGTGGTDTQYF
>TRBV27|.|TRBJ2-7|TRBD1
TGTGCCAGCCATTGGGGGACAGGGGATTCCTACGAGCAGTACTTC
CASHWGTGDSYEQYF